This is a list of T cell receptor beta chains from one sample in a study of spatial heterogeneity in lung cancer. A single record per CDR3 protein comes from TCRdb applying MiXCR to the 5' RACE reads. The sample lists 15,000 or so distinct CDR3 sequences, under 20% seen once, with 6.2% in the top ten. This sample comprised PBMCs, obtained at follow-up. These receptors all come from a male donor with early-stage non-small cell lung cancer. CDR3s include the opening cysteine and the closing phenylalanine or tryptophan. A D gene is named only where the DNA matches it firmly. Part of the rows lack a size; the others show once, few, many or a class for expanded clones.

d_gene,abundance,j_gene,v_gene,CDR3nt,CDR3aa
.,medium-sized,TRBJ1-6,TRBV29-1,TGCAGCGTTGGGCAGGGATTTAATTCACCCCTCCACTTT,CSVGQGFNSPLHF
TRBD1,.,TRBJ1-1,TRBV4-1,TGCGCCAGCAGCCAAATTGGCCAGGGGGCTTTCCGAGGGGCTTTCTTT,CASSQIGQGAFRGAFF
.,many,TRBJ1-5,TRBV11-1,TGTGCCAGCAGCTCCAGCCCAGACAGTGGTCAGCCCCAGCATTTT,CASSSSPDSGQPQHF
TRBD1,few,TRBJ2-7,TRBV9,TGTGCCAGCAGCGTAGAAGAGGGGGCGTACGAGCAGTACTTC,CASSVEEGAYEQYF
TRBD1,many,TRBJ2-3,TRBV12-3/TRBV12-4,TGTGCCAGCAGTCCTTGGACAGGGATCGCAGATACGCAGTATTTT,CASSPWTGIADTQYF
.,medium-sized,TRBJ1-1,TRBV29-1,TGCAGCGTCATACAGGAGAACACTGAAGCTTTCTTT,CSVIQENTEAFF
TRBD1,many,TRBJ1-1,TRBV5-1,TGCGCCAGCAGCGAACGGACAGGGAGGGCCACTGAAGCTTTCTTT,CASSERTGRATEAFF
TRBD1,.,TRBJ2-7,TRBV4-1,TGCGCCAGCAGCCAAAAGACAGGGATCGACGAGCAGTACTTC,CASSQKTGIDEQYF
TRBD2,many,TRBJ2-1,TRBV5-1,TGCGCCAGCAGCTTGGACCCCGGGACTAGCGGATACGAGCAGTTCTTC,CASSLDPGTSGYEQFF
.,once,TRBJ1-1,TRBV29-1,TGCAGCGTTGAAGGTTCGTTCGGGGTACCCACTGAAGCTTTCTTT,CSVEGSFGVPTEAFF
TRBD2,few,TRBJ2-3,TRBV9,TGTGCCAGCAGCCCAAGCCTTAGCGGGGGGTCCACAGATACGCAGTATTTT,CASSPSLSGGSTDTQYF
.,.,TRBJ2-7,TRBV20-1,TGCAGTGCTAGAAGTTCAGGGTCTTACGAGCAGTACTTC,CSARSSGSYEQYF
TRBD2,.,TRBJ2-3,TRBV7-8,TGTGCCAGCAGCCCGCTAGCGGGGGCGAACACAGATACGCAGTATTTT,CASSPLAGANTDTQYF